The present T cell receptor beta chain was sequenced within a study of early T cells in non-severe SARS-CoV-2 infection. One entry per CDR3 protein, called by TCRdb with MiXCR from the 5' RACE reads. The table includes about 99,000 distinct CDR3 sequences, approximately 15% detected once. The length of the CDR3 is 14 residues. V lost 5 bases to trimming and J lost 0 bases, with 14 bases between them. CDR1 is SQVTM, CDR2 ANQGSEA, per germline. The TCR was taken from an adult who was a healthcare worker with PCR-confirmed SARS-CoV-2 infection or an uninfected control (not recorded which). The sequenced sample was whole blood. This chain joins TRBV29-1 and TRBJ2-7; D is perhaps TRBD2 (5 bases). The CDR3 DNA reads TGCAGCGTTCTCGGGGTCAGGAGCTCCTACGAGCAGTACTTC. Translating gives CSVLGVRSSYEQYF.